The sequence of this TCR beta chain was determined in a study of blood T cells in healthy people across ages (dated by TCRdb to the mid-2010s). Background on the whole study: Template switching captured roughly one uniquely barcoded TCR beta cDNA molecule per two T cells in model experiments. Using deep sequencing normalized with unique cDNA molecular identifiers, the study measured how TCR beta repertoire diversity changes with age. The donors were divided into four age groups: young (average approximately 15 years), middle-aged (about 40), aged (under 70) and long-lived (around 80). To avoid experimental bias, donors of different ages were distributed randomly across sequencing lanes. The study analyzed two additional independent replicas of 1 million unique cDNA reads from the same blood draw for two donors, one aged 18 to 30 and one aged 80 or older. General findings and caveats noted by the study authors: Observed TCR beta diversity correlated strongly with the percentage of naive T cells measured by flow cytometry. As age increased, observed TCR beta diversity per million T cells dropped in a roughly linear way, and a significant reduction was already evident by age roughly 40. Compared with the aged group, more naive CD4+ T cells, fewer expanded clones and increased TCR diversity were shown by the long-lived group, suggesting age selection. Estimates of total diversity from one million sequenced T cells were regarded as lower bounds and underestimates. Conclusive comparison of naive and antigen-experienced compartments was prevented by the profiling of bulk unsorted PBMCs. Because donor CMV infection status was unknown, age-related changes in expanded clonotypes were potentially confounded.

Donors were a few dozen systemically healthy Caucasian individuals from Russia aged roughly 6 to 95 years. Roughly 10 milliliters of peripheral blood were drawn from each donor into EDTA-treated Vacutainer tubes. Ficoll-Paque density-gradient centrifugation was used to isolate PBMCs, with at least 7 million obtained per sample. Trizol reagent was used to extract total RNA from the PBMCs, yielding at least 5 micrograms per sample. The percentages of naive CD45RAhigh/CD27high T cells were determined by flow cytometry on a PBMC aliquot from every donor. As regards this clonotype: It lacks a known antigen. One base away there is no much larger clone; base qualities are not given.

Library method: 5' RACE. Data came from an Illumina HiSeq 2500. A second about 7 to 12 cycle PCR used a sample-barcoded 5' primer and a J-beta primer mix. Each TCR beta cDNA molecule received a unique molecular identifier from a template-switch 5' adaptor carrying 12 random nucleotides. Each sample yielded at least 2.5 million CDR3-containing paired-end reads. First-strand cDNA synthesis was performed from all RNA using the Mint cDNA synthesis kit, with priming by a TRBC-specific oligonucleotide. All cDNA was treated with uracil-DNA glycosylase and then went through a first 18-cycle PCR with the universal primers M1SS and BC2_uni_R. The paper's data handling went like this. For normalization, 1 million high-quality reads were randomly selected from each sample, with every read carrying a distinct molecular identifier. Instead of being binned into consensus sequences, reads that shared molecular identifiers were thrown out. MiTCR, with a Q25 quality threshold and the strictest error-elimination algorithm, was used for CDR3 identification, clonotype clustering and error correction. Lower-bound total TCR beta diversity was estimated with a nonparametric unseen species model using Euler transformation. The raw public data were reprocessed by TCRdb itself: fastp quality trimming at Q25, MiXCR clonotype calling, in-frame beta chains only. One record per CDR3 amino acid sequence lists the most common genes and DNA. The V and J calls reflect TCRdb's pipeline rather than the authors' work. The table for this sample lists about 400,000 distinct CDR3 sequences; 45% to 65% of them were counted only once. The ten most abundant clones make up under 60% of the sample.

Its CDR3 holds 14 amino acids, cysteine through phenylalanine. The sequence is cut down to CDR3 DNA, 42 bases in frame from base 1. Here V drops 4 bases and J drops 13 bases, and the junction holds 13 bases not matched to any gene. The germline V gene specifies SGHRS as CDR1 and YFSETQ as CDR2. This sequence was found in a man aged 55 to 70 in good health. The rearranged segments are TRBV5-1 and TRBJ2-4, and 8 bases in between align with TRBD2. Input material: blood. The CDR3 loop reads CASSGGTSRGEQYF. The DNA sequence is as follows: TGCGCCAGCAGCGGCGGGACCTCGCGGGGGGAGCAGTACTTC.